This TCR beta chain was captured by sequencing in a study of blood T cell repertoires in COVID-19. Looking at the study overall: PBMCs, B-cell-depleted T cells, or T cells provided the cDNA or gDNA that made up the material.

Sequencing used immunoSEQ multiplex PCR; TCRdb keeps in-frame clones, though not all of them. The sample has roughly 250,000 clones; approximately 80% are singletons. This clone occurred once. Germline assignment: CDR1 KGHSH and CDR2 LQKENI. This CDR3 contains 15 residues. The trim removed 3 bases at V and 7 bases at J, leaving 11 bases unmatched. The sample comprised peripheral blood. The chain recombines TRBV18 with TRBJ1-2; 7 bases line up with TRBD1. The sequence was obtained from a human donor in a cohort sampled during active COVID-19. CDR3 DNA sequence: TGTGCCAGCTCACCGAAGGGGGCGCAGTCAGGTGGCTACACCTTC. Its protein product is CASSPKGAQSGGYTF.